The rows below give T cell receptor beta chains drawn from one sample of a study of identifying expanded T cells in peripheral blood. The repertoire was sequenced with immunoSEQ multiplex PCR; TCRdb's copy has only in-frame clones and lacks some. The table has tens of thousands of clones, 88% seen once. Input material: blood. Source of these receptors: a person between 18 and 70 years old in good health. The CDR3 runs from the conserved cysteine through the conserved F or W. Fields, in order: J gene, D gene, clone size, V gene, CDR3 DNA, CDR3 protein. D genes are given only for firm matches. The size field is filled for only some rows; it gives once, few, many or a size class.

TRBJ2-7,.,.,TRBV6-5,TGTGCCAGCACCCGCATGGGGGATATCTACGAGCAGTACTTC,CASTRMGDIYEQYF
TRBJ2-3,TRBD1,.,TRBV5-1,TGCGCCAGCCACAGGGGGCTAAGTACAGATACGCAGTATTTT,CASHRGLSTDTQYF
TRBJ1-1,.,.,TRBV2,TGTGCCAGCGAGATCACCGTGGCTGAAGCTTTCTTT,CASEITVAEAFF
TRBJ1-2,.,few,TRBV2,TGTGCCAGCAGTGAAGGGTGGGCGCTAGGCTACACCTTC,CASSEGWALGYTF
TRBJ1-2,TRBD1,.,TRBV15,TGTGCCACCAGCATCGACAGGGCGGGACTTCATGGCTACACCTTC,CATSIDRAGLHGYTF
TRBJ2-1,.,.,TRBV6-6,TGTGCCAGCAGTTACCCAACGTCCCTGTTCTTC,CASSYPTSLFF
TRBJ1-2,TRBD1,.,TRBV29-1,TGCAGCCCCCGACAGGGGAAGGCGGCGAGTTGGTATGGCTACACCTTC,CSPRQGKAASWYGYTF
TRBJ1-3,TRBD1,.,TRBV18,TGTGCCAGCTCATGGGGACAGCTAACCTCTGGAAACACCATATATTTT,CASSWGQLTSGNTIYF
TRBJ2-2,TRBD1,.,TRBV11-2,TGTGCCACAGGACAGGGGATAACCGGGGAGCTGTTTTTT,CATGQGITGELFF
TRBJ1-6,.,.,TRBV4-3,TGCGCCAGCAGTTCCACGGACAGCTATAATTCACCCCTCCACTTT,CASSSTDSYNSPLHF
TRBJ1-2,.,.,TRBV12-5,TGTGCTAGTGGTTCCCCGCAAGTCCCTGGCTACACCTTC,CASGSPQVPGYTF
TRBJ2-7,TRBD1,.,TRBV12-5,TGTGCTAGTGGTCACCGACAGGGGGGCGTGGAGCAGTACTTC,CASGHRQGGVEQYF
TRBJ1-2,.,once,TRBV28,TGTGCCAGCAGTGGAATGGGCAGGGATGGCTACACCTTC,CASSGMGRDGYTF
TRBJ2-1,.,.,TRBV6-4,TGTGCCAGCAGTGACTGGACAAACAATGAGCAGTTCTTC,CASSDWTNNEQFF
TRBJ2-7,.,.,TRBV4-3,TGCGCCAGCAGCCAAGACTATGCTGGTTCCTACGAGCAGTACTTC,CASSQDYAGSYEQYF
TRBJ2-5,TRBD1,.,TRBV15,TGTGCCACCAGCAGGGGGACAGGGGCCAGTGGAGAGACCCAGTACTTC,CATSRGTGASGETQYF
TRBJ1-2,.,.,TRBV11-2,TGTGCCAGCAGCTTAGGGGGGGCGAGTGGCTACACCTTC,CASSLGGASGYTF
TRBJ2-3,.,.,TRBV7-6,TGTGCCAGCAGCTCCAGCTGGGGAGAGACCACAGATACGCAGTATTTT,CASSSSWGETTDTQYF
TRBJ2-5,TRBD1,.,TRBV19,TGTGCCAGTAGTGTCCGGACAGGGTATCAAGAGACCCAGTACTTC,CASSVRTGYQETQYF
TRBJ2-7,.,.,TRBV19,TGTGCCAGTAGTATAGGTCCCACCTACGAGCAGTACTTC,CASSIGPTYEQYF
TRBJ2-3,.,.,TRBV13,TGTGCCAGCACCTTCGGAGGGGGGAACACAGATACGCAGTATTTT,CASTFGGGNTDTQYF
TRBJ2-2,.,.,TRBV7-9,TGTGCCAGCAGCCCCCGCCGAGACACCGGGGAGCTGTTTTTT,CASSPRRDTGELFF
TRBJ2-1,TRBD1,.,TRBV6-5,TGTGCCAGCAGTTACTCGGGGACAGGGTATAATGAGCAGTTCTTC,CASSYSGTGYNEQFF
TRBJ2-1,TRBD2,.,TRBV10-1,TGCGCCAGCAGCGCTTTAGCGGGTAGGGCCGATGAGCAGTTCTTC,CASSALAGRADEQFF
TRBJ2-7,.,.,TRBV9,TGTGCCAGCAGCCCCGCCGGGACACGCTACGAGCAGTACTTC,CASSPAGTRYEQYF
TRBJ1-6,.,.,TRBV4-1,TGCGCCAGCAGCCAGGGGACGGGACTGGGGAATTCACCCCTCCACTTT,CASSQGTGLGNSPLHF
TRBJ2-3,.,.,TRBV27,TGTGCCAGCAGTCCCACCGGTGGCCCGGATACGCAGTATTTT,CASSPTGGPDTQYF
TRBJ1-2,.,.,TRBV6-5,TGTGCCAGCAGGCTGTTAGCAGGCTATGGCTACACCTTC,CASRLLAGYGYTF
TRBJ2-2,.,.,TRBV18,TGTGCCAGCTCACCACCAGCCCCCACCGGGGAGCTGTTTTTT,CASSPPAPTGELFF
TRBJ1-4,.,.,TRBV27,TGTGCCAGCAGTTTCCGAATGAACAGGGAACTGTTTTTT,CASSFRMNRELFF